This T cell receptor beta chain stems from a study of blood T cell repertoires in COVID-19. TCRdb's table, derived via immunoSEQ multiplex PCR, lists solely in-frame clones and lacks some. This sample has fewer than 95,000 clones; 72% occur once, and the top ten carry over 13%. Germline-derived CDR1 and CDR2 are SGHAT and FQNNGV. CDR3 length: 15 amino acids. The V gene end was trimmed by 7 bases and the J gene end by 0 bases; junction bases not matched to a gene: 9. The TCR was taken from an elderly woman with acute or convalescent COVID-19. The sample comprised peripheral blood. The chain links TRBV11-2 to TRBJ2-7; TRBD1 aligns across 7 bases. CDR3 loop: CASKRGQADSYEQYF. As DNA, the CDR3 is TGTGCCAGCAAAAGAGGACAGGCTGACTCCTACGAGCAGTACTTC.